The next 15 T cell receptor beta chains were all read from a single sample in a study of blood T cell repertoires in COVID-19. Libraries were prepared by immunoSEQ multiplex PCR; TCRdb keeps only in-frame clonotypes and omits some of them. The sample comprises 70,000 to 95,000 clones, 81% of which are singletons, and 20% rests with the top ten. Input material: peripheral blood. These TCRs come from a woman aged 70-85 years with acute or convalescent COVID-19.

The CDR3 reads CASSEVPSRQETQYF. CDR3 DNA sequence: TGTGCCAGCAGTGAGGTCCCCTCGCGACAAGAGACCCAGTACTTC. The rearrangement links TRBV2 to TRBJ2-5; unclear D gene. The CDR3 covers 15 residues. Germline V lookup: CDR1 SNHLY, CDR2 FYNNEI. The V end was cut by 3 bases, the J end by 2 bases, with 13 bases between.

This sequence joins TRBV2 and TRBJ1-2; D is undetermined. CDR3 size: 10 residues. Trimming shortened V by 6 bases and J by 5 bases, and 4 bases separated the two germline ends. Germline CDR1 SNHLY, CDR2 FYNNEI. CDR3 amino acids: CASSAYGYTF. CDR3 DNA: TGTGCCAGCAGCGCGTATGGCTACACCTTC.

The V and J genes are TRBV7-9 and TRBJ1-1; no clear D. The CDR3 is made up of 13 amino acids. CDR1 and CDR2 (germline): SEHNR, FQNEAQ (reference sequence). Trimming pared 6 bases from V and 3 bases from J, leaving 11 bases between. As DNA, the CDR3 is TGTGCCAGCAGTTCAGTCGGGGACACTGAAGCTTTCTTT. This translates into CASSSVGDTEAFF. Full variable domain (outside the CDR3, taken from reference TRBV7-9 and TRBJ1-1): DTGVSQNPRHKITKRGQNVTFRCDPISEHNRLYWYRQTLGQGPEFLTYFQNEAQLEKSRLLSDRFSAERPKGSFSTLEIQRTEQGDSAMYLCASSSVGDTEAFFGQGTRLTVV.

A few counts support this clone. V gene TRBV5-1 combines with J gene TRBJ2-3, with 10 bases matching TRBD2. The ends lost 4 bases at V and 1 base at J; junction bases unmatched: 6. The CDR3 covers 16 residues. Germline V gene sequence: CDR1 SGHRS, CDR2 YFSETQ. CDR3 region: CASSISGRGGTDTQYF. The CDR3 coding sequence is TGCGCCAGCAGCATCAGCGGGAGGGGGGGCACAGATACGCAGTATTTT.

CDR3: CASGGSRGYGYTF. Here the CDR3 DNA reads TGTGCCAGCGGCGGTTCTCGAGGCTATGGCTACACCTTC. This rearrangement joins TRBV27 to TRBJ1-2; D uncertain. V lost 8 bases and J 4 bases, leaving 14 bases between the germline ends. The CDR3 runs to 13 residues. CDR1 and CDR2 from the germline V gene are MNHEY and SMNVEV (reference sequence).

The chain uses TRBV9 and TRBJ1-2; D might be TRBD1 (6 bases). The germline CDR1 and CDR2 sequences are SGDLS and YYNGEE. The CDR3 runs 16 residues. The V end lost 3 bases, the J end lost 8 bases, and 23 bases lay between the germline ends. DNA of the CDR3: TGTGCCAGCAGCGCCGGGACACCCTACCGGTCTGGAGGCTACACCTTC. Translating gives CASSAGTPYRSGGYTF.

V usage is TRBV5-6 and J usage is TRBJ1-5, with 8 bases matching TRBD1. This CDR3 spans 16 amino acids. V lost 4 bases to trimming and J lost 1 base; unmatched junction nucleotides: 7. Germline loops: CDR1 SGHDT, CDR2 YYEEEE. In DNA, the CDR3 is TGTGCCAGCAGCCCGAACAGGGGGATGAGCAATCAGCCCCAGCATTTT. This gives the protein CASSPNRGMSNQPQHF.

This chain links TRBV7-2 with TRBJ1-5, with D possibly being TRBD1 (6 bases). CDR3 length: 15 residues. Between the trimmed V and J ends, which lost 1 base and 6 bases, there was a span of 13 bases. The germline V gene encodes CDR1 SGHTA and CDR2 FQGNSA. CDR3 sequence: CASSLVGGRFQPQHF. The CDR3 DNA reads as TGTGCCAGCAGCTTAGTCGGGGGGCGCTTTCAGCCCCAGCATTTT.

V is TRBV12-5 and J is TRBJ2-7; 10 bases match TRBD1. This CDR3 has 14 residues. Per germline, CDR1 LGHNT and CDR2 FRNRAP. With V trimmed by 6 bases and J by 3 bases, 5 bases remained unmatched. The CDR3 sequence is CASGRQGAGYEQYF. CDR3 bases: TGTGCTAGTGGAAGACAGGGGGCGGGCTACGAGCAGTACTTC. The full variable domain, its missing parts supplied by reference TRBV12-5 and TRBJ2-7, is DARVTQTPRHKVTEMGQEVTMRCQPILGHNTVFWYRQTMMQGLELLAYFRNRAPLDDSGMPKDRFSAEMPDATLATLKIQPSEPRDSAVYFCASGRQGAGYEQYFGPGTRLTVT.

The V call is TRBV7-9, the J call TRBJ2-1, with 13 nucleotides matching TRBD2. The V gene's germline CDR1 is SEHNR and CDR2 FQNEAQ (reference sequence). The CDR3 has 18 amino acids. V shed 5 bases, J shed 1 base, and the junction held 8 bases outside the gene matches. CDR3 nucleotides: TGTGCCAGCAGCCCTAGGACTAGCGGGAGTGAATCCTACAATGAGCAGTTCTTC. The encoded protein is CASSPRTSGSESYNEQFF.

This chain uses TRBV2 with TRBJ2-5; TRBD1 matches 10 bases. V was pared by 6 bases and J by 5 bases, with 9 bases of the junction left unmatched. CDR3 length equals 15 residues. Germline loops: CDR1 SNHLY, CDR2 FYNNEI. The CDR3 protein is CASSRDRGLGETQYF. Here the CDR3 DNA reads TGTGCCAGCAGCCGAGACAGGGGGCTCGGGGAGACCCAGTACTTC. Supplemented by reference TRBV2 and TRBJ2-5, the full variable domain reads EPEVTQTPSHQVTQMGQEVILRCVPISNHLYFYWYRQILGQKVEFLVSFYNNEISEKSEIFDDQFSVERPDGSNFTLKIRSTKLEDSAMYFCASSRDRGLGETQYFGPGTRLLVL.

Written as DNA, the CDR3 is TGTGCCAGCAGCTGGGGGGTTGATTCACCCCTCCACTTT. This encodes CASSWGVDSPLHF. The chain links TRBV7-6 to TRBJ1-6; D is perhaps TRBD1 (5 bases). This CDR3 contains 13 residues. V lost 4 bases and J lost 8, with 9 bases in between. From germline, CDR1 is SGHVS and CDR2 FNYEAQ.

V gene TRBV10-1 combines with J gene TRBJ1-2, with 9 nucleotides matching TRBD1. This CDR3 is built from 17 residues. Unmatched junction bases numbered 14, after V lost 5 bases and J lost 4 bases. Germline CDR1 reads WNHNN; CDR2 reads SYGVQD (reference sequence). DNA of the CDR3: TGCGCCAGCAGTTTGGGATCCGGGACAGGGCACATCTATGGCTACACCTTC. As protein: CASSLGSGTGHIYGYTF.

The CDR3 spells CASRPGLAGGPQETQYF. CDR3 nucleotides: TGCGCCAGCAGACCGGGACTAGCGGGAGGCCCCCAAGAGACCCAGTACTTC. The rearrangement joins TRBV5-1 to TRBJ2-5; 15 bases match TRBD2. The CDR3 runs to 17 residues. V shed 5 bases, J shed 1 base, and the junction held 6 bases outside the gene matches. Germline CDR1 is SGHRS and CDR2 is YFSETQ.

The V call is TRBV28, the J call TRBJ2-1, with a possible D match to TRBD2 (7 bases). Germline loops: CDR1 MDHEN, CDR2 SYDVKM. The CDR3 totals 12 residues. The V gene lost 6 bases and the J gene lost 9 bases, with 12 bases spanning the gap. The CDR3 loop reads CASRRGAVEQFF. The CDR3 nucleotides read TGTGCCAGCAGACGGGGGGCGGTTGAGCAGTTCTTC.